Below, 28 T cell receptor beta chains from the same sample are listed, as sequenced in a study of blood T cell repertoires in COVID-19. Only in-frame clones appear in the TCRdb table, and some are missing; sequencing was by immunoSEQ multiplex PCR. The data hold some 180,000 clones, with roughly 84% observed a single time. Sequenced: peripheral blood. The receptors were sampled from a man in his fifties with COVID-19, enrolled during active disease.

CDR3 in amino acids: CASSFSGQDEQYF. CDR3 bases: TGTGCCAGCAGCTTTTCCGGACAGGACGAGCAGTACTTC. The rearrangement uses TRBV12-3 or TRBV12-4 and TRBJ2-7; 7 nucleotides align to TRBD1. This CDR3 comprises 13 residues. The ends lost 6 bases at V and 5 bases at J; junction bases unmatched: 7.

V is TRBV11-3 and J is TRBJ2-1, with 12 positions matching TRBD2. Per germline, CDR1 SGHNT and CDR2 YENEEA. Trimming removed 5 bases from V and 6 bases from J; junction bases left unmatched: 5. The CDR3 totals 15 residues. The CDR3 nucleotides read TGTGCCAGCAGCGCCGGGACTAGCGGGCTCAATGAGCAGTTCTTC. Amino acids: CASSAGTSGLNEQFF.

As regards this clone: Different DNA sequences within this sample yield the same CDR3. The rearrangement uses TRBV5-1 and TRBJ2-2; a weak D match, TRBD2 (6 bases). Germline CDR1 SGHRS, CDR2 YFSETQ. The CDR3 length is 16 residues. V was shortened by 0 bases and J by 0 bases, with 9 bases between the two germline ends. DNA for the CDR3: TGCGCCAGCAGCTTGGTGGGCGGGACGAACACCGGGGAGCTGTTTTTT. This gives the protein CASSLVGGTNTGELFF.

This rearrangement joins TRBV5-4 to TRBJ2-5, with 7 bases identical to TRBD2. Germline values: CDR1 SGHNT, CDR2 YYREEE (reference sequence). CDR3 length: 14 amino acids. V shed 6 bases and J 5 bases; nucleotides not matched to a gene: 10. In nucleotides, the CDR3 is TGTGCCAGCATCGGCGAGGGAGGGCTCGAGACCCAGTACTTC. It codes for CASIGEGGLETQYF. The variable domain in full, completed from reference TRBV5-4 and TRBJ2-5, reads ETGVTQSPTHLIKTRGQQVTLRCSSQSGHNTVSWYQQALGQGPQFIFQYYREEENGRGNFPPRFSGLQFPNYSSELNVNALELDDSALYLCASIGEGGLETQYFGPGTRLLVL.

The rearrangement uses TRBV2 and TRBJ2-3; 11 bases align to TRBD1. Trimming at V came to 3 bases and at J to 6 bases, leaving 5 bases not matched to a gene. CDR1 SNHLY and CDR2 FYNNEI come from the germline V gene. The CDR3 runs to 15 residues. The CDR3 is CASSEDRGPGDTQYF. CDR3 nucleotides: TGTGCCAGCAGTGAGGACAGGGGGCCGGGGGATACGCAGTATTTT.

The chain links TRBV28 to TRBJ2-3; D gene uncertain. The CDR3 is made up of 15 amino acids. The germline gives CDR1 MDHEN, CDR2 SYDVKM. V gave up 2 bases and J gave up 0 bases, with 9 bases separating them. The CDR3 loop reads CASSLTGASTDTQYF. CDR3 bases: TGTGCCAGCAGTTTAACCGGAGCTAGCACAGATACGCAGTATTTT.

CDR3 bases: TGTGCCAGCAGCCAAGCGACAGGGTTATACTATGGCTACACCTTC. Encoded protein: CASSQATGLYYGYTF. This chain uses TRBV3-1 (or the pseudogene TRBV3-2) with TRBJ1-2; 7 bases align to TRBD1. The CDR3 is 15 amino acids. Germline assignment: CDR1 LGHDT and CDR2 YNNKEL (reference sequence). Germline trimming cut 1 base from V and 3 bases from J; bases unmatched to any gene: 5.

The chain has TRBV6-2 or TRBV6-3 and TRBJ2-7; weak D call: TRBD2 (5 bases). V lost 2 bases and J 0 bases, leaving 23 bases between the germline ends. The CDR3 spans 19 residues. In germline, CDR1 is MNHEY, CDR2 SVGEGT. CDR3 region: CASSYEPGPVASRSYEQYF. The CDR3 DNA reads TGTGCCAGCAGTTACGAACCTGGTCCAGTAGCGAGCCGCTCCTACGAGCAGTACTTC.

This clone was seen only once. The rearrangement joins TRBV5-6 to TRBJ1-2; the match to TRBD1 covers 8 bases. This CDR3 contains 15 residues. Germline CDR1 SGHDT, CDR2 YYEEEE. Trimming removed 2 bases from V and 4 bases from J; junction bases left unmatched: 7. The CDR3 DNA reads as TGTGCCAGCAGCTTTCGACAGGGGAGGCTCTATGGCTACACCTTC. It specifies CASSFRQGRLYGYTF.

J is TRBJ1-2 and V is TRBV6-5, with TRBD1 as a possible D gene (5 bases). The CDR3 runs 14 residues. Per the germline V gene, CDR1 is MNHEY and CDR2 is SVGAGI. Trimming cost V 0 bases and J 6 bases, with 11 bases left between them. The CDR3 coding sequence is TGTGCCAGCAGTTACTCGAACCTCAGGGATGGCTACACCTTC. Its protein is CASSYSNLRDGYTF.

The chain combines TRBV18 with TRBJ2-7; possible D gene TRBD1, 5 bases. The germline V and J ends were trimmed by 0 bases and 3 bases, with 18 bases remaining between them. The V gene's germline CDR1 is KGHSH and CDR2 LQKENI. The CDR3 is made up of 17 amino acids. DNA for the CDR3: TGTGCCAGCTCACCACCGCTCCGGCAGGGCGACAACTACGAGCAGTACTTC. Its translation: CASSPPLRQGDNYEQYF. Combining the CDR3 with reference TRBV18 and TRBJ2-7 gives the whole variable domain NAGVMQNPRHLVRRRGQEARLRCSPMKGHSHVYWYRQLPEEGLKFMVYLQKENIIDESGMPKERFSAEFPKEGPSILRIQQVVRGDSAAYFCASSPPLRQGDNYEQYFGPGTRLTVT.

This clone was picked up a small number of times. The chain couples TRBV4-2 to TRBJ1-2; D is unresolved. V dropped 1 base and J dropped 6 bases, with 18 bases sitting between them. CDR3 size: 16 residues. The germline CDR1 and CDR2 sequences are LGHNA and YNFKEQ. CDR3 bases: TGTGCCAGCAGCCAAGGGGTCCAGCTGGACTGGGATGGCTACACCTTC. Translating gives CASSQGVQLDWDGYTF.

This chain joins TRBV19 and TRBJ2-7, with D possibly TRBD1 on 6 matching bases. V was clipped by 0 bases and J by 3 bases, with 15 bases between them. Germline V gene sequence: CDR1 LNHDA, CDR2 SQIVND (reference sequence). The CDR3 runs to 16 residues. The CDR3 here is CASSIDLETGSYEQYF. The CDR3 DNA follows: TGTGCCAGTAGTATAGATCTCGAGACAGGAAGCTACGAGCAGTACTTC.

CDR3: CASSKTSWSTDTQYF. The CDR3 nucleotides are TGTGCCAGCAGCAAAACTAGCTGGAGCACAGATACGCAGTATTTT. J is TRBJ2-3 and V is TRBV2, with D maybe TRBD2 (6 bases). CDR3 size: 15 residues. V lost 6 bases and J lost 0, with 13 bases in between. Germline values: CDR1 SNHLY, CDR2 FYNNEI.

This clone was seen at least ten times. V and J are TRBV19 and TRBJ1-5; no clear D gene. Trimming pared 3 bases from V and 10 bases from J, leaving 13 bases between. The germline V gene encodes CDR1 LNHDA and CDR2 SQIVND (reference sequence). The CDR3 sequence is 13 residues long. CDR3 DNA: TGTGCCAGTAGTATCCTTGACACCGATCCCCAGCATTTT. As protein: CASSILDTDPQHF.

The chain carries TRBV30 and TRBJ1-2; D gene uncertain. CDR1 is GTSNPN and CDR2 is SVGIG in the germline V gene (reference sequence). V was trimmed by 2 bases and J by 8 bases, leaving 18 bases between them. The CDR3 loop spans 14 amino acids. The CDR3 DNA follows: TGTGCCTGGAGTATCGTTGCCTCCGCGGGAGGCTACACCTTC. It is translated as CAWSIVASAGGYTF.

The chain employs TRBV5-4 and TRBJ2-7, with 11 positions matching TRBD1. The V gene end was trimmed by 0 bases and the J gene end by 7 bases; junction bases not matched to a gene: 6. The germline gives CDR1 SGHNT, CDR2 YYREEE (reference sequence). This CDR3 region has 15 residues. Written as DNA, the CDR3 is TGTGCCAGCAGCTTGGCCGGACAGGGGGCGCTTGAGCAGTACTTC. Amino acids: CASSLAGQGALEQYF.

This chain connects TRBV19 to TRBJ2-3; tentative D call: TRBD1 (5 bases). This CDR3 has 17 amino acids. V shed 5 bases and J shed 1 base, with 19 bases lying between them. Looked up from germline, CDR1 is LNHDA and CDR2 is SQIVND (reference sequence). CDR3 DNA: TGTGCCAGTAGTGATACAGGCCGCCTCCCGGGCACAGATACGCAGTATTTT. This sequence encodes CASSDTGRLPGTDTQYF.

Comments on this clone: One end of the junction varies from germline; a read error may be responsible. The chain joins TRBV3-1 (or the pseudogene TRBV3-2) to TRBJ2-2, with 8 nucleotides matching TRBD2. The CDR3 spans 15 residues. CDR1 is LGHDT and CDR2 is YNNKEL in the germline V gene (reference sequence). Written as DNA, the CDR3 is TGTGCCAGCAGCCTACGCCCCGGGAGGGACGGGCAGCTGTTTTTT. It yields the protein CASSLRPGRDGQLFF.

Only a few counts were recorded for this clone. The chain has TRBV6-2 or TRBV6-3 and TRBJ2-3; weak D call: TRBD2 (6 bases). CDR3 length equals 15 residues. Germline CDR1 is MNHEY and CDR2 is SVGEGT. Deletions cut 1 base from V and 1 base from J, with 9 bases between. CDR3: CASSYWLAGTDTQYF. The CDR3 bases are TGTGCCAGCAGTTACTGGTTAGCGGGCACAGATACGCAGTATTTT.

This clone was seen once. The V and J genes are TRBV6-5 and TRBJ2-3, with D possibly being TRBD1 (8 bases). Germline-derived CDR1 and CDR2 are MNHEY and SVGAGI. V was pared by 5 bases and J by 13 bases, with 25 bases between. The CDR3 is 15 amino acids. The CDR3 here is CASSPYPHRQGREYF. Here the CDR3 DNA reads TGTGCCAGCAGTCCATACCCCCACAGACAGGGGAGGGAGTATTTT.

The chain has TRBV18 and TRBJ2-7; D is unclear. This CDR3 has 13 residues. Germline V gene data show CDR1 as KGHSH and CDR2 as LQKENI. Trimming cost V 3 bases and J 5 bases, with 11 bases left between them. The CDR3 sequence: CASSPLETHEQYF. In nucleotides, the CDR3 is TGTGCCAGCTCACCCCTGGAGACCCACGAGCAGTACTTC.

The genes are TRBV4-2 and TRBJ2-3; possible D gene TRBD1, 5 bases. The CDR3 is 17 amino acids. The V end was cut by 0 bases, the J end by 1 base, with 14 bases between. Germline V gene lookup returns CDR1 LGHNA and CDR2 YNFKEQ. DNA of the CDR3: TGTGCCAGCAGCCAAGAAGCCCAGCTAGGGGGCACAGATACGCAGTATTTT. This sequence encodes CASSQEAQLGGTDTQYF.

The chain employs TRBV9 and TRBJ2-1, with D maybe TRBD2 (6 bases). The V gene's germline CDR1 is SGDLS and CDR2 YYNGEE. The CDR3 spans 16 residues. The germline V and J ends were trimmed by 0 bases and 7 bases, with 17 bases remaining between them. The CDR3 DNA follows: TGTGCCAGCAGCGTAGATGCGGAGGGAGTGCTGAATGAGCAGTTCTTC. As protein: CASSVDAEGVLNEQFF.

V usage is TRBV6-1 and J usage is TRBJ1-2; D remains unclear. V lost 0 bases, J lost 6 bases, and 8 bases lay in between. CDR3 size: 13 residues. Germline loops: CDR1 MNHNS, CDR2 SASEGT. This CDR3 reads CASSEAWLDGYTF. The DNA of the CDR3 is TGTGCCAGCAGTGAAGCGTGGCTGGATGGCTACACCTTC.

V is TRBV14 and J is TRBJ1-4; TRBD1 matches 8 bases. Germline-derived CDR1 and CDR2 are SGHDN and FVKESK. This CDR3 contains 15 residues. V was clipped by 1 base and J by 8 bases; unmatched bases: 6. DNA for the CDR3: TGTGCCAGCAGCCAAGGACAGGGGATTTACGAAAAACTGTTTTTT. As protein: CASSQGQGIYEKLFF.

This chain connects TRBV9 to TRBJ2-1; 7 bases fit TRBD2. Germline V gene data show CDR1 as SGDLS and CDR2 as YYNGEE. This CDR3 region has 15 residues. V shed 3 bases, J shed 9 bases, and the junction held 12 bases outside the gene matches. CDR3 residues: CASSAEVGGGREQFF. For the CDR3, the DNA is TGTGCCAGCAGCGCAGAGGTGGGCGGGGGACGTGAGCAGTTCTTC.

This rearrangement joins TRBV21-1 to TRBJ2-6; no DNA check was done on the table's D call, TRBD2. TRBV21-1 is noted as a pseudogene. The CDR3 totals 21 residues. The CDR3 sequence: CASSKVPETSGRGSGANVLTF. The DNA of the CDR3 is TGTGCCAGCAGCAAAGTCCCCGAGACTAGCGGGAGAGGTTCTGGGGCCAACGTCCTGACTTTC.